The sequence of this T cell receptor (beta chain) was determined in a study of T-cell memory formation after mild COVID-19. Overall study context: Clustering of TCRs was largely donor specific.

Details on this clonotype: As yet, its antigen is unknown.

Constant-segment-primed 5'RACE gave TCR alpha and TCR beta cDNA libraries with sample barcodes and UMIs. In TCRdb, the 5' RACE reads were re-called with MiXCR into one record per CDR3 protein. The data contain some 100,000 distinct CDR3 sequences, approximately 12% of them singletons. Overall study results and limits: Contracting CD4+ clones sat mainly in CM and EM; CD8+ in EMRA.

V was pared by 6 bases and J by 2 bases, with 16 bases between. The CDR3 loop spans 16 amino acids. Germline loops: CDR1 SEHNR, CDR2 FQNEAQ (reference sequence). Sample: PBMCs or a T cell subset sorted from them (not recorded which). This clonotype was obtained from a young man who had mild COVID-19 (a few samples of this study predate the infection). Cell type and time point are not known. The chain joins TRBV7-9 to TRBJ2-2; weak D call: TRBD2 (5 bases). CDR3 DNA sequence: TGTGCCAGCAGTACCCCTGCTAGCAGAAACACCGGGGAGCTGTTTTTT. It codes for CASSTPASRNTGELFF.